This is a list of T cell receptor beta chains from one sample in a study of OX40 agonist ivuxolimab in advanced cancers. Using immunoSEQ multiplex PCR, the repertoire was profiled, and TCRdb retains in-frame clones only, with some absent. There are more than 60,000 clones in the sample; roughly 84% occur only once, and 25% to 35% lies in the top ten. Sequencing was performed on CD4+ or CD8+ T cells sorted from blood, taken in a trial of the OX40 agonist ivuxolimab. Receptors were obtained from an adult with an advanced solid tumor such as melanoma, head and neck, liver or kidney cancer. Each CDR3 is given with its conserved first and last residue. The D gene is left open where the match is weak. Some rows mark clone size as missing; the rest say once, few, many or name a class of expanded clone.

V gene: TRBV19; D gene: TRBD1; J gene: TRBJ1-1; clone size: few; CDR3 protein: CASSGPIGGASEAFF; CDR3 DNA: TGTGCCAGTAGTGGCCCCATAGGGGGCGCGTCTGAAGCTTTCTTT
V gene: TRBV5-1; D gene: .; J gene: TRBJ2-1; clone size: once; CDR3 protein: CASSLVPEKNEQFF; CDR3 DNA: TGCGCCAGCAGCTTGGTTCCAGAAAAGAATGAGCAGTTCTTC
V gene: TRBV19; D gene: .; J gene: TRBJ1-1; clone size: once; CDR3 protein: CASSTRQPSEAFF; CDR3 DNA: TGTGCCAGTAGTACCCGACAGCCGAGTGAAGCTTTCTTT
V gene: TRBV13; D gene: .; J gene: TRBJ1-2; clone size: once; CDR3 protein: CASTKEGGILYGYTF; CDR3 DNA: TGTGCCAGCACCAAAGAAGGAGGCATTTTATATGGCTACACCTTC
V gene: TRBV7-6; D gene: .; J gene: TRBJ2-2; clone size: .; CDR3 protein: CASSYGRGNTGELFF; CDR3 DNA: TGTGCCAGCAGCTACGGCAGGGGTAACACCGGGGAGCTGTTTTTT
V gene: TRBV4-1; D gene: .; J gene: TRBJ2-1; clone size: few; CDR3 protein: CASSQAESLLPRIYNEQFF; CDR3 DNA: TGCGCCAGCAGCCAAGCAGAGAGCCTGCTACCAAGGATCTACAATGAGCAGTTCTTC
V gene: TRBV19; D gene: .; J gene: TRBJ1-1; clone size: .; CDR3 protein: CASSLTFTEAFF; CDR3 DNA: TGTGCCAGTAGCCTGACCTTCACTGAAGCTTTCTTT
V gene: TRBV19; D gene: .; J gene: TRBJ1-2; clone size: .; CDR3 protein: CASNIVREWGYGYTF; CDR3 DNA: TGTGCCAGTAACATTGTCCGTGAATGGGGCTATGGCTACACCTTC
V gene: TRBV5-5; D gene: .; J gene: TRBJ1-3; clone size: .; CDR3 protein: CASSWEGTSSGNTIYF; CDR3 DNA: TGTGCCAGCAGCTGGGAGGGGACCAGCTCTGGAAACACCATATATTTT
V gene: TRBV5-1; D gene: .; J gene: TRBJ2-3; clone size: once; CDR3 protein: CASSLAGQENTQYF; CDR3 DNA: TGCGCCAGCAGCTTGGCCGGACAAGAAAATACGCAGTATTTT
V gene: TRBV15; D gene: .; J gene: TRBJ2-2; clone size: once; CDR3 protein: CATSRDPGTTNTGELFF; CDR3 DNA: TGTGCCACCAGCAGAGATCCGGGGACAACTAACACCGGGGAGCTGTTTTTT
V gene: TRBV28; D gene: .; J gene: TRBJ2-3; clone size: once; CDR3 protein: CASSYPTSGDTQYF; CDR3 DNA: TGTGCCAGCAGCTACCCCACCTCGGGAGATACGCAGTATTTT
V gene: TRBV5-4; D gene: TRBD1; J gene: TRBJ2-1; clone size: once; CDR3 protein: CASSPRTGDNNEQFF; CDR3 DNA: TGTGCCAGCAGCCCCCGGACAGGGGACAACAATGAGCAGTTCTTC
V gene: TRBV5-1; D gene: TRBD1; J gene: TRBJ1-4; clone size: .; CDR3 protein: CASSPGQGEKLFF; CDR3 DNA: TGCGCCAGCAGCCCAGGACAGGGGGAAAAACTGTTTTTT
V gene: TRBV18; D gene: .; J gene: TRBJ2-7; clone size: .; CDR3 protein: CASSPPAFPSSYEQYF; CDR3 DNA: TGTGCCAGCTCACCACCGGCTTTCCCCAGCTCCTACGAGCAGTACTTC
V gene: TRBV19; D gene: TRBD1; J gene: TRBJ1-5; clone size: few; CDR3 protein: CASNDREHQPQHF; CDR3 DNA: TGTGCCAGTAATGACAGGGAACATCAGCCCCAGCATTTT
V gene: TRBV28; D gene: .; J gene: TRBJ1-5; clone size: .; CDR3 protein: CASSPTDTAQPQHF; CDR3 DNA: TGTGCCAGCAGCCCTACGGATACCGCTCAGCCCCAGCATTTT
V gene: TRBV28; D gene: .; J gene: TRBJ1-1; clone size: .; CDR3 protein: CASSLLAGTEAFF; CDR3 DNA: TGTGCCAGCAGTTTATTAGCTGGCACTGAAGCTTTCTTT
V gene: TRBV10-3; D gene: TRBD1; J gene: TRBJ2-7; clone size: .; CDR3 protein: CAISENLGGFEQYF; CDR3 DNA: TGTGCCATCAGTGAGAATCTAGGGGGCTTCGAGCAGTACTTC
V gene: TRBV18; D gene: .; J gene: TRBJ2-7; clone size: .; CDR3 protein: CASSPPVQNYEQYF; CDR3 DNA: TGTGCCAGCTCACCACCGGTACAGAACTACGAGCAGTACTTC
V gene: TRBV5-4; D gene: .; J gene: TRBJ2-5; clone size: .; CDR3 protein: CASSLKGAETQYF; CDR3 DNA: TGTGCCAGCAGCTTGAAGGGTGCAGAGACCCAGTACTTC
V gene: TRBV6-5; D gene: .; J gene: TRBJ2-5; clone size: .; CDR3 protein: CASSYGLAQETQYF; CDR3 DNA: TGTGCCAGCAGTTACGGTCTTGCCCAAGAGACCCAGTACTTC
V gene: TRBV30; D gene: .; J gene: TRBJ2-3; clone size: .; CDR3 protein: CAHHRASTDTQYF; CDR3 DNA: TGTGCCCACCACCGGGCTAGCACAGATACGCAGTATTTT
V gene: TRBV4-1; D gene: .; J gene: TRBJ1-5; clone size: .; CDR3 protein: CASSQDQRQALNQPQHF; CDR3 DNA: TGCGCCAGCAGCCAAGATCAACGACAGGCCCTTAATCAGCCCCAGCATTTT
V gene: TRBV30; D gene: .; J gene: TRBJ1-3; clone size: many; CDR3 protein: CAWSALWGAQRNTIYF; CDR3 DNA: TGTGCCTGGAGCGCGTTATGGGGGGCGCAGCGAAACACCATATATTTT
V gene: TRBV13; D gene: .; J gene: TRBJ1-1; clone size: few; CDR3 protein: CASSLVQRNTEAFF; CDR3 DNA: TGTGCCAGCAGCTTAGTCCAACGGAACACTGAAGCTTTCTTT